A selection of T cell receptor beta chains follows, all from one sample in a study of PD-L1 blockade in urothelial cancer. Clones were sequenced by immunoSEQ multiplex PCR, and TCRdb holds only the in-frame ones, with some missing. The data hold tens of thousands of clones, with around 84% observed a single time. The specimen was PBMCs, collected around atezolizumab (anti-PD-L1) treatment. These receptors all come from a woman in her 70s with urothelial cancer. Each CDR3 is given with its conserved first and last residue. A D gene is named only where the DNA matches it firmly. Size is stated for part of the rows, as once, few or many counts, or as a class when the clone is expanded.

j_call cdr3_length v_call d_call clone_size cdr3_aa cdr3_nt
TRBJ1-4 16 TRBV15 - - CATSRDRRGIEEKLFF TGTGCCACCAGCAGAGATCGTAGGGGAATTGAGGAAAAACTGTTTTTT
TRBJ1-1 16 TRBV5-1 - - CASSLVIPLRNTEAFF TGCGCCAGCAGCTTGGTAATCCCCCTAAGGAACACTGAAGCTTTCTTT
TRBJ1-2 14 TRBV10-3 TRBD1 - CAIRGQGANYGYTF TGTGCCATCAGGGGACAGGGGGCTAACTATGGCTACACCTTC
TRBJ1-5 14 TRBV27 TRBD1 - CASRPDRGNQPQHF TGTGCCAGCAGACCGGACAGGGGTAATCAGCCCCAGCATTTT
TRBJ2-7 13 TRBV10-1 TRBD1 - CASSRDREGEQYF TGCGCCAGCAGTAGGGACAGGGAGGGTGAGCAGTACTTC
TRBJ2-1 16 TRBV7-2 TRBD1 - CASSLQGAGGWNEQFF TGTGCCAGCAGCCTCCAGGGGGCAGGGGGATGGAATGAGCAGTTCTTC
TRBJ2-3 18 TRBV7-8 - few CASSLIVEVTGYTDTQYF TGTGCCAGCAGCTTAATTGTAGAGGTAACGGGTTACACAGATACGCAGTATTTT
TRBJ2-1 15 TRBV10-3 TRBD2 once CAIRPGLAGNNEQFF TGTGCCATCAGACCGGGACTAGCTGGGAACAATGAGCAGTTCTTC
TRBJ1-4 14 TRBV5-1 - - CASSLTGYNEKLFF TGCGCCAGCAGCCTTACAGGGTATAATGAAAAACTGTTTTTT
TRBJ1-2 13 TRBV5-5 TRBD1 - CASTRQGARGYTF TGTGCCAGCACCCGACAGGGGGCGCGGGGCTACACCTTC
TRBJ2-5 14 TRBV5-1 TRBD2 - CASSLTGGGETQYF TGCGCCAGCAGCTTGACGGGGGGGGGTGAGACCCAGTACTTC
TRBJ1-2 16 TRBV5-5 TRBD1 - CASSLAPGQGNYGYTF TGTGCCAGCAGCTTAGCCCCGGGACAGGGCAACTATGGCTACACCTTC
TRBJ2-7 15 TRBV28 TRBD2 - CASSVRLAGIYEQYF TGTGCCAGCAGTGTAAGGCTAGCGGGGATCTACGAGCAGTACTTC
TRBJ2-5 14 TRBV6-6 - - CASSYRGYLETQYF TGTGCCAGCAGTTACAGAGGTTATTTGGAGACCCAGTACTTC
TRBJ2-3 15 TRBV29-1 TRBD2 - CSVCSGGLGTDTQYF TGCAGCGTCTGTAGCGGGGGACTCGGAACAGATACGCAGTATTTT
TRBJ1-1 13 TRBV6-1 TRBD1 - CASSVQDRPQAFF TGTGCCAGCAGTGTCCAGGACAGGCCTCAAGCTTTCTTT
TRBJ2-5 16 TRBV5-4 TRBD2 - CASSLGLAGRQETQYF TGTGCCAGCAGCTTGGGACTAGCGGGGAGACAAGAGACCCAGTACTTC
TRBJ2-1 18 TRBV10-3 TRBD2 - CAISVGLAGGTPYNEQFF TGTGCCATCAGTGTGGGACTAGCGGGAGGGACTCCCTACAATGAGCAGTTCTTC
TRBJ2-5 14 TRBV15 TRBD2 - CATSLGLAVETQYF TGTGCCACCAGCTTAGGACTAGCGGTGGAGACCCAGTACTTC
TRBJ2-2 16 TRBV7-9 - - CASSLGSGRLTGELFF TGTGCCAGCAGCTTAGGATCAGGGAGGTTAACCGGGGAGCTGTTTTTT
TRBJ1-1 12 TRBV29-1 - - CSVVGRNTEAFF TGCAGCGTTGTAGGGAGGAACACTGAAGCTTTCTTT
TRBJ2-1 15 TRBV6-6 TRBD2 few CASNPGLAGVTEQFF TGTGCCAGCAATCCGGGACTAGCTGGGGTGACTGAGCAGTTCTTC
TRBJ2-5 16 TRBV5-1 TRBD2 - CASSRGLAGDQETQYF TGCGCCAGCAGCAGGGGACTAGCGGGAGACCAAGAGACCCAGTACTTC
TRBJ2-3 18 TRBV7-2 TRBD2 - CASSLAPLTSGGTDTQYF TGTGCCAGCAGCTTAGCCCCTTTGACTAGCGGGGGAACAGATACGCAGTATTTT
TRBJ2-1 15 TRBV9 - few CASSGPRDIYNEQFF TGTGCCAGCAGCGGTCCTAGAGATATCTACAATGAGCAGTTCTTC
TRBJ2-7 14 TRBV5-1 TRBD2 - CASRREGSSYEQYF TGCGCCAGCAGAAGGGAGGGAAGCTCCTACGAGCAGTACTTC
TRBJ2-7 14 TRBV7-2 - - CASSTGHSTYEQYF TGTGCCAGCAGCACCGGACACTCTACCTACGAGCAGTACTTC
TRBJ2-5 17 TRBV28 TRBD2 - CASSPLAGAVNRETQYF TGTGCCAGCAGTCCATTAGCGGGAGCAGTAAACCGAGAGACCCAGTACTTC
TRBJ1-1 15 TRBV6-5 TRBD1 - CASSYSKTGWGEAFF TGTGCCAGCAGTTACTCGAAGACAGGGTGGGGTGAAGCTTTCTTT
TRBJ1-5 15 TRBV27 TRBD1 - CASSFQGAGNQPQHF TGTGCCAGCAGTTTCCAGGGGGCGGGCAATCAGCCCCAGCATTTT
TRBJ2-1 16 TRBV6-5 TRBD2 - CASSYSGTSGDNEQFF TGTGCCAGCAGTTACTCTGGGACTAGCGGAGACAATGAGCAGTTCTTC